A selection of T cell receptor beta chains follows, all from one sample in a study of blood T cell repertoires in COVID-19. Using immunoSEQ multiplex PCR, the repertoire was profiled, and TCRdb retains in-frame clones only, with some absent. This sample has 230,000 or so clones, with 75% to 90% found just once. Sequencing was performed on peripheral blood. These receptors came from a middle-aged woman who had recovered from COVID-19. Both conserved end residues are part of each CDR3. D genes are given only for firm matches. Where a row states a size, it is once, few, many or the class of an expanded clone; other rows omit it.

>TRBV6-2/TRBV6-3|TRBJ1-1|NA|NA
CASSPTSNTEAFF
TGTGCCAGCAGTCCGACTTCAAACACTGAAGCTTTCTTT
>TRBV19|TRBJ2-3|TRBD2|NA
CATKAQRGSDTQYF
TGTGCCACCAAGGCCCAGCGGGGGTCAGATACGCAGTATTTT
>TRBV28|TRBJ1-2|NA|NA
CASSFRGVDGYTF
TGTGCCAGCAGTTTCCGGGGGGTGGATGGCTACACCTTC
>TRBV29-1|TRBJ1-2|NA|NA
CSVGSGGYGYTF
TGCAGCGTTGGGTCAGGCGGGTATGGCTACACCTTC
>TRBV7-2|TRBJ2-2|TRBD2|NA
CASSIYSGRITGELFF
TGTGCCAGCAGCATTTATAGCGGGAGAATTACCGGGGAGCTGTTTTTT
>TRBV18|TRBJ1-1|NA|NA
CASSPLFRDRNTEAFF
TGTGCCAGCTCACCACTTTTTAGAGACAGGAACACTGAAGCTTTCTTT
>TRBV28|TRBJ2-5|NA|NA
CASMAPYQETQYF
TGTGCCAGCATGGCACCGTACCAAGAGACCCAGTACTTC
>TRBV3-1/TRBV3-2|TRBJ2-1|NA|few
CASSRGSVYNEQFF
TGTGCCAGCAGCCGGGGTAGCGTTTACAATGAGCAGTTCTTC
>TRBV14|TRBJ2-7|NA|NA
CASSQDLNPDEQYF
TGTGCCAGCAGCCAAGATCTCAACCCAGACGAGCAGTACTTC
>TRBV30|TRBJ2-3|TRBD2|NA
CAWSILAGGGGDTQYF
TGTGCCTGGAGTATTCTAGCGGGGGGCGGTGGAGATACGCAGTATTTT
>TRBV5-1|TRBJ1-1|NA|NA
CASSLRAGRMNTEAFF
TGCGCCAGCAGCTTGAGGGCAGGGAGGATGAACACTGAAGCTTTCTTT
>TRBV6-1|TRBJ2-2|NA|NA
CASSEISQVGLGELFF
TGTGCCAGCAGTGAAATATCACAGGTCGGGCTCGGGGAGCTGTTTTTT
>TRBV19|TRBJ1-1|NA|NA
CASKLLGEAFF
TGTGCCAGTAAACTTCTTGGTGAAGCTTTCTTT
>TRBV19|TRBJ1-3|TRBD1|NA
CASSLPQGAGNTIYF
TGTGCCAGTAGTCTCCCACAGGGGGCCGGAAACACCATATATTTT
>TRBV5-4|TRBJ2-1|NA|NA
CASSLAAGTLGENEQFF
TGTGCCAGCAGCTTGGCCGCCGGGACACTGGGCGAAAATGAGCAGTTCTTC
>TRBV7-9|TRBJ2-7|NA|few
CASSLTPTGASYEQYF
TGTGCCAGCAGCTTAACTCCGACAGGCGCTTCCTACGAGCAGTACTTC
>TRBV18|TRBJ2-3|TRBD2|once
CASSGTSGDTQYF
TGTGCCAGCTCAGGCACTAGCGGCGATACGCAGTATTTT
>TRBV14|TRBJ1-2|TRBD1|NA
CASSLHRQGGILGYTF
TGTGCCAGCAGCCTCCATAGACAGGGAGGAATTCTCGGCTACACCTTC
>TRBV29-1|TRBJ1-6|NA|NA
CSVGTGSPLHF
TGCAGCGTTGGAACGGGATCACCCCTCCACTTT
>TRBV20-1|TRBJ2-3|TRBD2|NA
CSASGRAIKADTQYF
TGCAGTGCTAGTGGGAGGGCGATAAAAGCAGATACGCAGTATTTT
>TRBV28|TRBJ2-7|NA|NA
CASSLLTGLAYEQYF
TGTGCCAGCAGTTTATTAACGGGACTGGCCTACGAGCAGTACTTC
>TRBV5-1|TRBJ2-7|TRBD1|NA
CASSLGQGNNEQYF
TGCGCCAGCAGCTTGGGACAGGGAAACAACGAGCAGTACTTC
>TRBV11-3|TRBJ2-1|NA|NA
CASSLGGSDQSEQFF
TGTGCCAGCAGCTTAGGCGGCTCCGATCAGAGTGAGCAGTTCTTC
>TRBV12-3/TRBV12-4|TRBJ2-2|NA|NA
CASMGATGELFF
TGTGCCAGCATGGGGGCCACCGGGGAGCTGTTTTTT
>TRBV9|TRBJ2-5|NA|NA
CAGSRTEKETQYF
TGTGCCGGAAGCAGGACAGAAAAAGAGACCCAGTACTTC
>TRBV30|TRBJ2-3|NA|NA
CAWRGAPGGTQYF
TGTGCCTGGAGGGGGGCCCCGGGAGGTACGCAGTATTTT
>TRBV19|TRBJ1-3|TRBD1|NA
CASRDSLSSGNTIYF
TGTGCCAGTCGGGACAGTCTTAGCTCTGGAAACACCATATATTTT
>TRBV7-2|TRBJ2-3|TRBD2|NA
CASSLEGTSARIGDTQYF
TGTGCCAGCAGCTTAGAAGGGACTAGCGCAAGGATTGGGGATACGCAGTATTTT
>TRBV16|TRBJ1-4|TRBD1|few
CASSQVGQVNEKLFF
TGTGCCAGCAGCCAAGTCGGACAGGTTAATGAAAAACTGTTTTTT
>TRBV19|TRBJ2-5|TRBD1|few
CASSNRDRAQETQYF
TGTGCCAGTAGTAACCGGGACAGGGCACAAGAGACCCAGTACTTC
>TRBV19|TRBJ1-2|TRBD1|NA
CASSMAGGRNNYGYTF
TGTGCCAGTAGTATGGCAGGGGGGCGCAACAACTATGGCTACACCTTC
>TRBV24-1|TRBJ2-5|NA|few
CATSDHSQETQYF
TGTGCCACCAGTGACCACAGCCAAGAGACCCAGTACTTC
>TRBV3-1/TRBV3-2|TRBJ1-3|TRBD1|NA
CASSQGQGSGNTIYF
TGTGCCAGCAGCCAGGGACAGGGGAGTGGAAACACCATATATTTT
>TRBV28|TRBJ1-1|NA|NA
CASNAGTEAFF
TGTGCCAGCAACGCGGGCACTGAAGCTTTCTTT
>TRBV6-5|TRBJ2-3|NA|NA
CASTLVVGGLDTQYF
TGTGCCAGCACCCTAGTTGTGGGCGGGTTGGATACGCAGTATTTT
>TRBV15|TRBJ2-5|TRBD2|NA
CATELAGGQETQYF
TGTGCCACCGAACTAGCGGGGGGGCAAGAGACCCAGTACTTC
>TRBV4-1|TRBJ2-5|TRBD1|NA
CASSQGQGVGETQYF
TGCGCCAGCAGCCAAGGGCAGGGGGTGGGAGAGACCCAGTACTTC
>TRBV7-2|TRBJ2-1|TRBD2|few
CASSLDGRSYNEQFF
TGTGCCAGCAGCTTAGACGGGAGGTCCTACAATGAGCAGTTCTTC
>TRBV28|TRBJ2-6|NA|once
CASSLGGGANVLTF
TGTGCCAGCAGTTTAGGAGGTGGGGCCAACGTCCTGACTTTC
>TRBV10-2|TRBJ2-5|NA|NA
CASSQGSGETQYF
TGCGCCAGCAGTCAGGGGAGCGGCGAGACCCAGTACTTC
>TRBV19|TRBJ1-3|NA|NA
CASSPGLGGGNTIYF
TGTGCCAGTAGTCCTGGTCTCGGGGGAGGAAACACCATATATTTT
>TRBV5-1|TRBJ2-7|TRBD1|NA
CASSFMERQGEVYEQYF
TGCGCCAGCAGTTTCATGGAACGACAGGGTGAAGTATACGAGCAGTACTTC
>TRBV24-1|TRBJ1-4|NA|NA
CATSEGGAEDEKLFF
TGTGCCACCAGTGAGGGGGGGGCCGAGGATGAAAAACTGTTTTTT
>TRBV2|TRBJ2-5|TRBD1|NA
CASSGTGTQETQYF
TGTGCCAGCAGCGGGACAGGGACCCAAGAGACCCAGTACTTC
>TRBV18|TRBJ1-2|NA|NA
CASSLPVGGVAYGYTF
TGTGCCAGCTCATTACCCGTTGGAGGAGTGGCCTATGGCTACACCTTC
>TRBV27|TRBJ2-1|TRBD1|NA
CASSLEGAYNEQFF
TGTGCCAGCAGTTTAGAGGGGGCGTACAATGAGCAGTTCTTC
>TRBV19|TRBJ2-2|NA|NA
CASSVPRQSRNYTGELFF
TGTGCCAGTAGTGTACCAAGACAGTCCCGAAACTACACCGGGGAGCTGTTTTTT
>TRBV9|TRBJ2-7|TRBD1|NA
CASSFRDRGYEQYF
TGTGCCAGCAGCTTCCGGGACAGGGGATACGAGCAGTACTTC
>TRBV2|TRBJ1-5|NA|NA
CASSEFEGSNQPQHF
TGTGCCAGCAGTGAATTCGAGGGTAGCAATCAGCCCCAGCATTTT
>TRBV2|TRBJ2-5|NA|NA
CASSGDQETQYF
TGTGCCAGCAGTGGAGATCAAGAGACCCAGTACTTC
>TRBV6-5|TRBJ1-3|NA|NA
CASTEGGTGNTIYF
TGTGCCAGCACCGAGGGAGGAACTGGAAACACCATATATTTT
>TRBV11-1|TRBJ2-1|NA|NA
CASSLRRLYNEQFF
TGTGCCAGCAGCCTCAGGAGACTATACAATGAGCAGTTCTTC
>TRBV3-1/TRBV3-2|TRBJ1-2|TRBD1|NA
CASSPRGTGPETNYGYTF
TGTGCCAGCAGCCCGAGAGGGACAGGGCCCGAAACTAACTATGGCTACACCTTC